Shown below are 26 T cell receptor beta chains from a single sample sequenced in a study of T cell responses to AZD1222 COVID-19 vaccine. Libraries were prepared by immunoSEQ multiplex PCR; TCRdb keeps only in-frame clonotypes and omits some of them. Of approximately 88,000 clones listed, about 91% are singletons. Here the sequenced sample was peripheral blood, taken on day 0 of AZD1222 vaccination. The source is an adult in good health.

The J gene is TRBJ2-7, the V gene TRBV6-5, with D uncertain. Germline V gene lookup returns CDR1 MNHEY and CDR2 SVGAGI. The CDR3 covers 13 residues. Between the trimmed V and J ends, which lost 8 bases and 0 bases, there was a span of 11 bases. The CDR3 here is CASPSPNSYEQYF. The CDR3 DNA reads TGTGCCAGCCCGTCCCCAAACTCCTACGAGCAGTACTTC.

The chain couples TRBV19 to TRBJ2-7; weak D call: TRBD1 (6 bases). Trimming left V 5 bases short and J 2 bases short, with 10 bases between. CDR1 LNHDA and CDR2 SQIVND come from the germline V gene (reference sequence). The CDR3 contains 13 residues. The CDR3 bases are TGTGCCAGTAGTTCAGGGGTTACCTACGAGCAGTACTTC. It is translated as CASSSGVTYEQYF.

V is TRBV28 and J is TRBJ2-4, with D possibly TRBD1 on 6 matching bases. The CDR3 contains 16 residues. Looked up from germline, CDR1 is MDHEN and CDR2 is SYDVKM. Trimming removed 5 bases at V and 4 bases at J, with 18 bases between. For the CDR3, the DNA is TGTGCCAGCAGTGTTCAGGGGTTTGAGATTAAAAACATTCAGTACTTC. Translated, it gives CASSVQGFEIKNIQYF.

The CDR3: CASSLAGAYNEQFF. The CDR3 nucleotides read TGTGCCAGCTCTCTAGCGGGCGCCTACAATGAGCAGTTCTTC. The rearrangement uses TRBV18 and TRBJ2-1, with TRBD2 matching over 8 bases. The J segment lost 2 bases and the V segment lost 6 bases, leaving 3 bases of the junction unmatched. There are 14 residues in the CDR3. Germline V gives CDR1 KGHSH, CDR2 LQKENI.

The table lists this clone with a few counts. V usage is TRBV3-1 (or the pseudogene TRBV3-2) and J usage is TRBJ2-7, with D unresolved. The germline gives CDR1 LGHDT, CDR2 YNNKEL (reference sequence). With 0 bases removed from V and 3 bases from J, the gap between germline ends came to 6 bases. The CDR3 contains 13 residues. Here the CDR3 DNA reads TGTGCCAGCAGCCAAGATACGGACTACGAGCAGTACTTC. It specifies CASSQDTDYEQYF.

V and J are TRBV6-1 and TRBJ1-1; a possible D gene is TRBD1 (5 bases). The CDR3 length is 16 residues. Germline V gives CDR1 MNHNS, CDR2 SASEGT. The V and J ends lost 4 bases and 6 bases respectively, with 21 bases between them. CDR3 sequence (DNA): TGTGCCAGCAGTGGCGCCTCCGGGACCCTCGGATCTGAAGCTTTCTTT. Amino acids: CASSGASGTLGSEAFF.

The genes are TRBV15 and TRBJ2-2; D not certain. This CDR3 has 15 residues. V dropped 1 base and J dropped 6 bases, with 12 bases sitting between them. Germline V CDR1 and CDR2: LNHNV, YYDKDF (reference sequence). The CDR3 is CATSRVQFFSGELFF. In nucleotides, the CDR3 is TGTGCCACCAGCAGAGTTCAGTTCTTTTCCGGGGAGCTGTTTTTT.

This clone was seen just once. The rearrangement uses TRBV5-6 and TRBJ1-2, with D tentatively TRBD1 (6 bases). The CDR3 length is 12 residues. Trimming pared 0 bases from V and 8 bases from J, leaving 8 bases between. Germline CDR1 and CDR2: SGHDT and YYEEEE. CDR3 residues: CASSLGTVGYTF. The CDR3 bases are TGTGCCAGCAGCTTGGGGACAGTCGGCTACACCTTC.

V and J are TRBV29-1 and TRBJ2-3; D is unresolved. CDR1 and CDR2 (germline): SQVTM, ANQGSEA. The CDR3 is made up of 12 amino acids. The ends were cut back, 0 bases at V and 3 bases at J, with 4 bases in the middle. The CDR3 DNA reads as TGCAGCGTTGAAGATCCGACAGATACGCAGTATTTT. Protein product: CSVEDPTDTQYF.

The chain uses TRBV5-1 and TRBJ2-1; 8 nucleotides align to TRBD2. After removal of 3 bases from V and 1 base from J, the junction contained 3 bases not matched to a gene. CDR1 and CDR2 (germline): SGHRS, YFSETQ. The CDR3 totals 15 residues. CDR3 in DNA: TGCGCCAGCAGCTCGGGGGGGTCGTCCTACAATGAGCAGTTCTTC. Translation: CASSSGGSSYNEQFF.

The chain is built from TRBV6-5 and TRBJ1-6, with 11 bases fitting TRBD1. The length of the CDR3 is 15 residues. Per the germline V gene, CDR1 is MNHEY and CDR2 is SVGAGI. The V and J ends lost 4 bases and 8 bases, in that order; junction bases with no gene match: 4. CDR3 sequence: CASSSTGQGDSPLHF. Here the CDR3 DNA reads TGTGCCAGCAGTTCCACGGGACAGGGGGATTCACCCCTCCACTTT.

The V call is TRBV6-5, the J call TRBJ2-7; no firm D call. Germline CDR1 reads MNHEY; CDR2 reads SVGAGI. This CDR3 is 14 amino acids long. V was cut by 5 bases and J by 4 bases, with 15 bases left in between. The CDR3 is CASSRRAVGYEQYF. The CDR3 DNA sequence: TGTGCCAGCAGTCGTAGGGCTGTGGGGTACGAGCAGTACTTC.

The chain recombines TRBV16 with TRBJ1-6; 7 bases fit TRBD1. Germline V gene data show CDR1 as KGHSY and CDR2 as FQNENV. The length of the CDR3 is 17 residues. CDR3 sequence (DNA): TGTGCGACTAGGGGGCCAGGGCTGAGCTCCTATAATTCACCCCTCCACTTT. Protein sequence: CATRGPGLSSYNSPLHF. The full variable domain, in which reference TRBV16 and TRBJ1-6 provide the parts outside the CDR3, is GEEVAQTPKHLVRGEGQKAKLYCAPIKGHSYVFWYQQVLKNEFKFLISFQNENVFDETGMPKERFSAKCLPNSPCSLEIQATKLEDSAVYFCATRGPGLSSYNSPLHFGNGTRLTVT.

V gene TRBV5-4 combines with J gene TRBJ1-1; no clear D gene. V lost 0 bases and J 5 bases, leaving 8 bases between the germline ends. Looked up from germline, CDR1 is SGHNT and CDR2 is YYREEE (reference sequence). The CDR3 sequence is 13 residues long. CDR3 residues: CASSLGGGTEAFF. CDR3 nucleotide sequence: TGTGCCAGCAGCTTGGGGGGAGGAACTGAAGCTTTCTTT.

This sequence joins TRBV28 and TRBJ1-2; D is uncertain. CDR1 is MDHEN and CDR2 is SYDVKM in the germline V gene. The CDR3 has 13 amino acids. V gave up 7 bases and J gave up 0 bases, with 9 bases separating them. CDR3 loop: CASTGTPNYGYTF. CDR3 nucleotides: TGTGCCAGCACTGGAACACCTAACTATGGCTACACCTTC.

The CDR3 here is CASSLRTSGSSADTQYF. The CDR3 region has the DNA TGTGCCAGCAGCCTAAGGACTAGCGGGAGTTCCGCAGATACGCAGTATTTT. The rearrangement links TRBV3-1 (or the pseudogene TRBV3-2) to TRBJ2-3, with 13 bases matching TRBD2. Germline CDR1 and CDR2: LGHDT and YNNKEL (reference sequence). Trimming took 4 bases from V and 4 from J; bases not matched to a gene: 8. The CDR3 consists of 17 residues.

This chain joins TRBV5-6 and TRBJ2-2, with TRBD2 identical over 9 bases. Looked up from germline, CDR1 is SGHDT and CDR2 is YYEEEE. The CDR3 contains 16 residues. With V trimmed by 4 bases and J by 0 bases, 4 bases remained unmatched. Here the CDR3 reads CASSDLAGSNTGELFF. In nucleotides, the CDR3 is TGTGCCAGCAGCGATCTAGCGGGGTCGAACACCGGGGAGCTGTTTTTT.

The genes are TRBV18 and TRBJ2-1; D gene ambiguous. The length of the CDR3 is 17 residues. Germline loops: CDR1 KGHSH, CDR2 LQKENI. V lost 2 bases and J 1 base, leaving 15 bases between the germline ends. The chain's CDR3 is CASSPYPATGSYNEQFF. CDR3 bases: TGTGCCAGCTCACCATATCCAGCGACCGGGTCCTACAATGAGCAGTTCTTC.

The chain employs TRBV27 and TRBJ2-7; maybe TRBD2 (5 bases). The CDR3 covers 17 residues. V lost 1 base and J 2 bases, leaving 18 bases between the germline ends. Germline values: CDR1 MNHEY, CDR2 SMNVEV (reference sequence). The CDR3 loop is CASSLLPHRTGTYEQYF. CDR3 bases: TGTGCCAGCAGTTTATTGCCCCACCGGACGGGAACCTACGAGCAGTACTTC.

V and J are TRBV7-6 and TRBJ2-1; D unresolved. The V end was cut by 5 bases, the J end by 2 bases, with 7 bases between. There are 13 residues in the CDR3. CDR1 and CDR2 (germline): SGHVS, FNYEAQ. The CDR3 region is CASSPSPYNEQFF. Written as DNA, the CDR3 is TGTGCCAGCAGCCCCAGCCCCTACAATGAGCAGTTCTTC.

CDR3 DNA sequence: TGTGCCAGCAGCTTAGCGGGACAGAGCTCTGGAAACACCATATATTTT. It is translated as CASSLAGQSSGNTIYF. The chain is built from TRBV7-9 and TRBJ1-3, with 7 bases lining up with TRBD1. Looked up from germline, CDR1 is SEHNR and CDR2 is FQNEAQ (reference sequence). This CDR3 is built from 16 residues. The J segment lost 0 bases and the V segment lost 0 bases, leaving 2 bases of the junction unmatched.

This rearrangement joins TRBV7-9 to TRBJ2-7; D may correspond to TRBD1 or TRBD2 (5 bases each). In germline, CDR1 is SEHNR, CDR2 FQNEAQ (reference sequence). The germline V and J ends were trimmed by 4 bases and 2 bases, with 15 bases remaining between them. The CDR3 is 15 residues long. The CDR3 nucleotides read TGTGCCAGCAGCTCTACGGGGCCAGGCGCCTACGAGCAGTACTTC. It yields the protein CASSSTGPGAYEQYF.

The rearrangement uses TRBV19 and TRBJ1-5, with D hard to call. The CDR3 is 14 residues long. Germline V gene data show CDR1 as LNHDA and CDR2 as SQIVND (reference sequence). Trimming removed 3 bases from V and 7 bases from J, with 13 bases in between. The CDR3 DNA reads as TGTGCCAGTAGTATCTGGGATGCGACCCAGCCCCAGCATTTT. The encoded protein is CASSIWDATQPQHF.

The chain joins TRBV29-1 to TRBJ2-1, with TRBD2 matching over 12 bases. The CDR3 has 15 amino acids. After removal of 5 bases from V and 9 bases from J, the junction contained 11 bases not matched to a gene. CDR1 is SQVTM and CDR2 is ANQGSEA in the germline V gene. CDR3 protein: CSVTLGLAGRAEQFF. CDR3 coding DNA: TGCAGCGTTACGTTAGGACTAGCGGGAAGAGCTGAGCAGTTCTTC.

The V gene is TRBV7-8, the J gene TRBJ2-7; 10 positions agree with TRBD2. The ends lost 3 bases at V and 6 bases at J; junction bases unmatched: 5. CDR1 is SGHVS and CDR2 is FQNEAQ in the germline V gene. The CDR3 is 14 residues long. CDR3: CASSFGLAGVEQYF. CDR3 sequence (DNA): TGTGCCAGCAGCTTTGGGCTAGCGGGAGTCGAGCAGTACTTC.

V gene TRBV10-3 combines with J gene TRBJ2-7; 15 nucleotides match TRBD2. Germline lookup yields CDR1 ENHRY and CDR2 SYGVKD. The V gene end was trimmed by 3 bases and the J gene end by 2 bases; junction bases not matched to a gene: 5. CDR3 length equals 17 residues. The CDR3 loop reads CAISDGTSGRTTYEQYF. CDR3 DNA: TGTGCCATCAGTGACGGGACTAGCGGGAGGACCACCTACGAGCAGTACTTC.